Each of the 14 T cell receptor beta chains below was sequenced from the same sample in a study of blood T cell repertoires in COVID-19. Only in-frame clones appear in the TCRdb table, and some are missing; sequencing was by immunoSEQ multiplex PCR. The sample comprises about 190,000 clones, 78% of which are singletons, and 2.8% rests with the top ten. Sequenced: peripheral blood. These receptors were collected from a woman older than 75 with active or convalescent COVID-19.

V is TRBV11-1 and J is TRBJ1-2, with 7 bases matching TRBD1. Trimming cost V 2 bases and J 9 bases; bases outside gene matches: 9. CDR1 and CDR2 from the germline V gene are SGHAT and FQDESV (reference sequence). This CDR3 has 14 residues. The CDR3 sequence is CASSLSDRRKSYTF. The CDR3 DNA follows: TGTGCCAGCAGCTTATCGGACAGGCGGAAAAGCTACACCTTC.

The chain recombines TRBV2 with TRBJ2-5; 9 bases are shared with TRBD1. Germline V gives CDR1 SNHLY, CDR2 FYNNEI. The V and J ends lost 9 bases and 5 bases, in that order; junction bases with no gene match: 1. The CDR3 loop spans 11 amino acids. CDR3 coding DNA: TGTGCCAGTGGACAGGGGGAGACCCAGTACTTC. The encoded protein is CASGQGETQYF.

Concerning this clone: One end of the junction varies from germline; a read error may be responsible. The chain is built from TRBV3-1 (or the pseudogene TRBV3-2) and TRBJ1-6, with TRBD1 matching over 9 bases. This CDR3 comprises 14 residues. CDR1 and CDR2 from the germline V gene are LGHDT and YNNKEL (reference sequence). CDR3 sequence (DNA): TGTGCCAGCAGACAAGACAGGGGGTGGTCACCCCTCCACTTT. Its translation is CASRQDRGWSPLHF.

The gene calls are TRBV5-4 and TRBJ1-1; possibly TRBD1 for D (5 bases). Deletions cut 4 bases from V and 3 bases from J, with 13 bases between. The CDR3 has 14 residues. CDR1 SGHNT and CDR2 YYREEE come from the germline V gene (reference sequence). CDR3 nucleotide sequence: TGTGCCAGCAGCCCGGGGGGGTACTACACTGAAGCTTTCTTT. It codes for CASSPGGYYTEAFF.

This rearrangement joins TRBV5-6 to TRBJ2-2, with 7 nucleotides matching TRBD1. V lost 0 bases, J lost 1 base, and 6 bases stayed unmatched. This CDR3 comprises 17 residues. In germline, CDR1 is SGHDT, CDR2 YYEEEE. The CDR3 here is CASSLADRVGNTGELFF. In nucleotides, the CDR3 is TGTGCCAGCAGCTTGGCCGACAGGGTCGGGAACACCGGGGAGCTGTTTTTT.

The V gene is TRBV4-2, the J gene TRBJ2-6; 9 positions agree with TRBD1. Trimming cost V 2 bases and J 0 bases; bases outside gene matches: 5. Looked up from germline, CDR1 is LGHNA and CDR2 is YNFKEQ. This CDR3 is 18 amino acids long. CDR3 DNA sequence: TGTGCCAGCAGCCAAACCGGGACAGGGTTCTCTGGGGCCAACGTCCTGACTTTC. It encodes CASSQTGTGFSGANVLTF.

In this sample, this clone turned up once. The chain couples TRBV4-2 to TRBJ2-3, with TRBD1 as a possible D gene (5 bases). Germline loops: CDR1 LGHNA, CDR2 YNFKEQ. The CDR3 extends over 16 amino acids. Trimming removed 0 bases at V and 1 base at J, with 11 bases between. The CDR3 DNA follows: TGTGCCAGCAGCCAAGATATTGGGGCAGGCACAGATACGCAGTATTTT. As protein: CASSQDIGAGTDTQYF.

This chain links TRBV7-2 with TRBJ1-3, with 7 bases that match TRBD1. J gave up 4 bases and V 5 bases, and 14 bases lay outside the gene matches. The CDR3 has 17 amino acids. CDR1 is SGHTA, CDR2 FQGNSA, per germline. CDR3: CASSPIYPGGGGNTIYF. CDR3 DNA: TGTGCCAGCAGCCCCATTTACCCAGGGGGTGGGGGAAACACCATATATTTT.

The chain links TRBV10-2 to TRBJ2-5, with TRBD2 matching 10 bases. The CDR3 has 17 residues. Germline V lookup: CDR1 WSHSY, CDR2 SAAADI. V lost 4 bases, J lost 3 bases, and 11 bases stayed unmatched. This CDR3 is CASSAKRVLAGKETQYF. The DNA for the CDR3 is TGCGCCAGCAGTGCCAAGCGTGTACTAGCGGGGAAAGAGACCCAGTACTTC.

This chain joins TRBV4-1 and TRBJ2-1; 8 bases align to TRBD2. V gave up 3 bases and J gave up 4 bases; unmatched junction bases: 5. Per the germline V gene, CDR1 is MGHRA and CDR2 is YSYEKL. This CDR3 is built from 15 residues. The CDR3: CASSHPGLEYNEQFF. As DNA, the CDR3 is TGCGCCAGCAGCCACCCGGGACTAGAGTACAATGAGCAGTTCTTC.

The chain couples TRBV5-1 to TRBJ2-1; 7 nucleotides match TRBD2. The V and J ends lost 3 bases and 0 bases, in that order; junction bases with no gene match: 6. Germline values: CDR1 SGHRS, CDR2 YFSETQ. CDR3 size: 16 residues. The DNA of the CDR3 is TGCGCCAGCAGCTGGACCGGGGGGAGCTCCTACAATGAGCAGTTCTTC. Translated: CASSWTGGSSYNEQFF.

The chain carries TRBV9 and TRBJ2-3, with 8 positions matching TRBD1. The germline V gene encodes CDR1 SGDLS and CDR2 YYNGEE. Germline trimming cut 0 bases from V and 6 bases from J; bases unmatched to any gene: 12. This CDR3 is built from 17 residues. CDR3: CASSVGGTGTGTDTQYF. The CDR3 bases are TGTGCCAGCAGCGTAGGGGGGACGGGGACAGGTACCGATACGCAGTATTTT.

This clone has a single count. V usage is TRBV7-2 and J usage is TRBJ1-4; TRBD1 aligns across 7 bases. CDR3 length: 13 residues. In germline, CDR1 is SGHTA, CDR2 FQGNSA. The V segment lost 8 bases and the J segment 8 bases; nucleotides outside the gene matches: 8. The CDR3 nucleotides read TGTGCCAGCCGCCGACAGGGCGGGGAAAAACTGTTTTTT. It specifies CASRRQGGEKLFF.

This clone was detected once. V and J are TRBV18 and TRBJ1-2; TRBD1 matches at 8 bases. V was pared by 1 base and J by 3 bases, with 4 bases of the junction left unmatched. Germline CDR1 reads KGHSH; CDR2 reads LQKENI. This CDR3 comprises 15 residues. DNA of the CDR3: TGTGCCAGCTCACCACAGGACAGGGTGGACTATGGCTACACCTTC. It yields the protein CASSPQDRVDYGYTF.